This T cell receptor beta chain came from a study of blood T cells in healthy people across ages. The germline gives CDR1 SGHRS, CDR2 YFSETQ. V lost 2 bases and J lost 0; bases outside the gene matches: 4. The CDR3 has 16 residues. A second roughly 6 to 11 cycle PCR used barcoded and J-beta primers. Every sample gave at least 3 million paired-end reads containing CDR3. TCRdb reprocessed the 5' RACE reads via MiXCR and lists one record per CDR3 protein. The sample holds about 720,000 distinct CDR3 sequences, roughly 25% seen once. Broader study findings: A conclusive naive versus antigen-experienced comparison was prevented by the unsorted PBMCs. Unknown donor CMV status possibly confounded expanded clonotype changes.

Details on this clonotype: Its antigen is not known.

This sample was shared with a second study, whose subject was T cells of mothers and their children. That work adds: Related pairs of mothers and children showed slightly higher, non-significant overlap versus unrelated pairs.

The J gene is TRBJ1-1, the V gene TRBV5-1, with 10 bases identical to TRBD1. Sample: blood. This receptor was obtained from a boy younger than 18 in good health. The CDR3 bases are TGCGCCAGCAGCTTTGGACAGGGGGTTTTGAACACTGAAGCTTTCTTT. Encoded protein: CASSFGQGVLNTEAFF.